A single sample gave rise to the 18 T cell receptor beta chains below, sequenced in a study of cytomegalovirus exposure and HLA in healthy donors. Sequencing used immunoSEQ multiplex PCR; TCRdb keeps in-frame clones, though not all of them. The sample yields 350,000 or so clones, 80% to 90% seen once. Sequenced: PBMCs. All receptors come from a woman between 18 and 29 years old in good health and CMV-seronegative.

The chain is built from TRBV5-1 and TRBJ2-1; D is undetermined. CDR1 and CDR2 (germline): SGHRS, YFSETQ. Trimming took off 2 bases at V and 4 bases at J, with 7 bases between the two ends. The CDR3 spans 13 residues. The DNA for the CDR3 is TGCGCCAGCAGCTTATTTCGGTACAATGAGCAGTTCTTC. Residues: CASSLFRYNEQFF.

The chain has TRBV30 and TRBJ2-1; 8 bases are shared with TRBD2. V lost 0 bases to trimming and J lost 8 bases; unmatched junction nucleotides: 9. The germline V gene encodes CDR1 GTSNPN and CDR2 SVGIG (reference sequence). There are 15 residues in the CDR3. CDR3 amino acids: CAWSVGAGVRYEQFF. As DNA, the CDR3 is TGTGCCTGGAGTGTTGGAGCGGGAGTGAGGTATGAGCAGTTCTTC.

The chain carries TRBV5-1 and TRBJ2-7; D perhaps matches TRBD1 (6 bases). Germline CDR1 is SGHRS and CDR2 is YFSETQ. V was shortened by 3 bases and J by 3 bases, with 10 bases between the two germline ends. The CDR3 has 13 residues. In nucleotides, the CDR3 is TGCGCCAGCAGCTCAGGGGTTTACTACGAGCAGTACTTC. As protein: CASSSGVYYEQYF.

The chain couples TRBV9 to TRBJ1-2; D uncertain. The CDR3 covers 16 residues. Germline V gene lookup returns CDR1 SGDLS and CDR2 YYNGEE. V was trimmed by 0 bases and J by 3 bases, leaving 15 bases between them. The CDR3 coding sequence is TGTGCCAGCAGCGTAGGCTCGAGAGGGTCTGACTATGGCTACACCTTC. As protein: CASSVGSRGSDYGYTF.

This clone was recorded many times. The rearrangement joins TRBV6-6 to TRBJ2-3; 7 bases fit TRBD2. This CDR3 region has 16 residues. The junction had 6 bases not matched to a gene; V was cut back by 0 bases and J by 3 bases. In germline, CDR1 is MNHNY, CDR2 SVGAGI (reference sequence). CDR3 protein: CASSYSKASGTDTQYF. In DNA form, the CDR3 reads TGTGCCAGCAGTTACTCGAAGGCTAGCGGAACAGATACGCAGTATTTT.

This chain joins TRBV20-1 and TRBJ1-2, with no clear D. Between the trimmed V and J ends, which lost 2 bases and 6 bases, there was a span of 7 bases. CDR1 DFQATT and CDR2 SNEGSKA come from the germline V gene (reference sequence). The CDR3 is 11 amino acids. CDR3 in amino acids: CSARYRHGYTF. The CDR3, as DNA: TGCAGTGCTAGATATCGTCATGGCTACACCTTC.

The chain recombines TRBV6-6 with TRBJ1-4, with D possibly TRBD1 on 5 matching bases. Trimming stripped 4 bases from V and 0 bases from J, with 9 bases between. Germline values: CDR1 MNHNY, CDR2 SVGAGI (reference sequence). The CDR3 has 15 amino acids. Here the CDR3 reads CASSFQGATNEKLFF. The CDR3 DNA follows: TGTGCCAGCAGTTTCCAGGGTGCAACTAATGAAAAACTGTTTTTT.

This clone was seen once. This chain connects TRBV2 to TRBJ2-3, with TRBD1 matching 12 bases. The CDR3 length is 19 residues. The J segment lost 1 base and the V segment lost 4 bases, leaving 12 bases of the junction unmatched. Per germline, CDR1 SNHLY and CDR2 FYNNEI. For the CDR3, the DNA is TGTGCCAGCAGTGGGGGACAGGGGGCTATGCAGAGAGGCACAGATACGCAGTATTTT. Its protein product is CASSGGQGAMQRGTDTQYF.

The chain combines TRBV15 with TRBJ2-5; D not certain. The CDR3 runs 12 residues. V was clipped by 5 bases and J by 9 bases, with 13 bases between them. Germline CDR1 reads LNHNV; CDR2 reads YYDKDF (reference sequence). The CDR3 region has the DNA TGTGCCACCAGCCTTCCGGCCCGGGCCCAGTACTTC. Translation: CATSLPARAQYF.

This clone was counted only a few times. The chain joins TRBV10-3 to TRBJ1-5; 8 nucleotides agree with TRBD1. The junction had 1 base not matched to a gene; V was cut back by 4 bases and J by 2 bases. The germline V gene has CDR1 ENHRY and CDR2 SYGVKD. The CDR3 loop spans 14 amino acids. CDR3 residues: CAISVGQGNQPQHF. The CDR3 DNA sequence: TGTGCCATCAGTGTGGGACAGGGCAATCAGCCCCAGCATTTT.

The chain employs TRBV7-2 and TRBJ1-1, with D maybe TRBD1 (5 bases). The V end was cut by 5 bases, the J end by 4 bases, with 11 bases between. This CDR3 is built from 13 residues. Germline V gene sequence: CDR1 SGHTA, CDR2 FQGNSA. DNA of the CDR3: TGTGCCAGCAGCCAAATAGACAGCACTGAAGCTTTCTTT. This translates into CASSQIDSTEAFF.

The chain couples TRBV4-2 to TRBJ1-2; a possible D gene is TRBD1 (5 bases). This CDR3 is 15 amino acids long. From germline, CDR1 is LGHNA and CDR2 YNFKEQ. V lost 0 bases to trimming and J lost 5 bases, with 13 bases between them. The CDR3 DNA is TGTGCCAGCAGCCAAGACCAAGGGGTGGGGTATGGCTACACCTTC. This codes for CASSQDQGVGYGYTF.

The gene calls are TRBV6-5 and TRBJ2-1, with D possibly being TRBD2 (6 bases). The CDR3 sequence is 15 residues long. The germline V gene encodes CDR1 MNHEY and CDR2 SVGAGI. V was shortened by 0 bases and J by 3 bases, with 9 bases between the two germline ends. CDR3 sequence: CASSYSPGDYNEQFF. The CDR3 DNA follows: TGTGCCAGCAGTTACTCACCGGGAGACTACAATGAGCAGTTCTTC.

This chain joins TRBV2 and TRBJ2-1, with TRBD2 matching 10 bases. CDR1 and CDR2 (germline): SNHLY, FYNNEI. Trimming at V came to 5 bases and at J to 3 bases, leaving 1 base not matched to a gene. The CDR3 extends over 14 amino acids. This CDR3 reads CASSPSGSYNEQFF. DNA for the CDR3: TGTGCCAGCAGTCCTAGCGGGAGCTACAATGAGCAGTTCTTC. The variable domain in full, with the rest retrieved from reference TRBV2 and TRBJ2-1, is EPEVTQTPSHQVTQMGQEVILRCVPISNHLYFYWYRQILGQKVEFLVSFYNNEISEKSEIFDDQFSVERPDGSNFTLKIRSTKLEDSAMYFCASSPSGSYNEQFFGPGTRLTVL.

This chain uses TRBV7-3 with TRBJ2-5; TRBD2 matches at 10 bases. Trimming at V came to 2 bases and at J to 6 bases, leaving 9 bases not matched to a gene. The CDR3 consists of 16 residues. From germline, CDR1 is SGHTA and CDR2 FQGTGA. The CDR3 DNA reads as TGTGCCAGCAGCTTAGGGGGGCTAGCGGGAGTACAGACCCAGTACTTC. This encodes CASSLGGLAGVQTQYF.

V is TRBV18 and J is TRBJ2-5, with D unclear. CDR3 size: 14 residues. Trimming took 2 bases from V and 0 from J, leaving 7 bases between them. The germline V gene encodes CDR1 KGHSH and CDR2 LQKENI. In DNA, the CDR3 is TGTGCCAGCTCACCAGATCAGTACCAAGAGACCCAGTACTTC. This sequence encodes CASSPDQYQETQYF.

The chain links TRBV5-4 to TRBJ2-3, with D unclear. Germline CDR1 is SGHNT and CDR2 is YYREEE (reference sequence). Trimming removed 4 bases from V and 3 bases from J, with 9 bases in between. This CDR3 region has 13 residues. The CDR3 is CASSIRGTDTQYF. The CDR3 bases are TGTGCCAGCAGCATAAGAGGTACAGATACGCAGTATTTT.

In DNA form, the CDR3 reads TGTGCCATCAGGCGGGACAGGGGAATCGGCGGGGAGCTGTTTTTT. Encoded protein: CAIRRDRGIGGELFF. The chain recombines TRBV10-3 with TRBJ2-2, with 10 bases that match TRBD1. The ends lost 6 bases at V and 7 bases at J; junction bases unmatched: 8. The length of the CDR3 is 15 residues. CDR1 and CDR2 (germline): ENHRY, SYGVKD.